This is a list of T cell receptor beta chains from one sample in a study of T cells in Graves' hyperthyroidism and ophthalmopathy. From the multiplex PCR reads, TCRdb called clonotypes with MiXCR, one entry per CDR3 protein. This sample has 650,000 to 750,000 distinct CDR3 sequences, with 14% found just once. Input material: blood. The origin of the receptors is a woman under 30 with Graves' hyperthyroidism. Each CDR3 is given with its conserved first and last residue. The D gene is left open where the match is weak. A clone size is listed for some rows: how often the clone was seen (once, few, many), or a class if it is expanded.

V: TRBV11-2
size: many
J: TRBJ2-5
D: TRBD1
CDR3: CASSLAPDRVETQYF
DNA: TGTGCCAGCAGCTTAGCCCCGGACAGGGTAGAGACCCAGTACTTC

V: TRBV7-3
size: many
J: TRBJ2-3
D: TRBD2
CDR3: CASSLGGWHTDTQYF
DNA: TGTGCCAGCAGCCTCGGGGGGTGGCACACAGATACGCAGTATTTT

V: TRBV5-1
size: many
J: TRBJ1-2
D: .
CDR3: CASSFGPGGGYTF
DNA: TGCGCCAGCAGCTTCGGCCCCGGGGGAGGCTACACCTTC

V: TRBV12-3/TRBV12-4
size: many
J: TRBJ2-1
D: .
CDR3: CASIPESRNEQFF
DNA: TGTGCCAGCATCCCCGAGAGTAGGAATGAGCAGTTCTTC

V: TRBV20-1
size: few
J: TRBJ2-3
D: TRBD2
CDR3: CSARTGLAGSDTQYF
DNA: TGCAGTGCTAGAACTGGACTAGCGGGATCAGATACGCAGTATTTT

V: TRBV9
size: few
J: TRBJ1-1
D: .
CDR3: CASTVGDGGTEAFF
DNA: TGTGCCAGCACCGTGGGGGACGGAGGCACTGAAGCTTTCTTT

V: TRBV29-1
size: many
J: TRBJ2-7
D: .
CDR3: CSAVNPGMSEQYF
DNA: TGCAGCGCCGTCAATCCAGGGATGAGCGAGCAGTACTTC

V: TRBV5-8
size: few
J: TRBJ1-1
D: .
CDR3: CASSLDPGQTNTEAFF
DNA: TGTGCCAGCAGCTTGGACCCCGGTCAGACGAACACTGAAGCTTTCTTT

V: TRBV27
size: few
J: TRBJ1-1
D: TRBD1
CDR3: CANNHATGMVNTEAFF
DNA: TGTGCCAACAACCACGCGACAGGGATGGTGAACACTGAAGCTTTCTTT

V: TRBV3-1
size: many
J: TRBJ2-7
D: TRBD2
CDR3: CASSLFLAGLYEQYF
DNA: TGTGCCAGCAGCCTGTTCTTAGCGGGATTGTACGAGCAGTACTTC

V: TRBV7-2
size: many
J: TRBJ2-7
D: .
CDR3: CASSPGGSQYEQYF
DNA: TGTGCCAGCAGCCCCGGAGGGTCCCAGTACGAGCAGTACTTC

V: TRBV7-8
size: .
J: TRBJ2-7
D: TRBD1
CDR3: CASTLGGPRWEQYF
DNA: TGTGCCAGCACCCTAGGGGGCCCCCGGTGGGAGCAGTACTTC

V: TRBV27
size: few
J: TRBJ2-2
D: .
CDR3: CASSLNGATQTRLFF
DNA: TGTGCCAGCAGTTTAAATGGGGCGACCCAGACGAGGCTGTTTTTT

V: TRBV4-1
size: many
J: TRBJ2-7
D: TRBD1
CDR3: CASSPRTGVYEQYF
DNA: TGCGCCAGCAGCCCCCGGACAGGAGTGTACGAGCAGTACTTC

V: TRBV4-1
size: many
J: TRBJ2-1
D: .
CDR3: CASSILKGTSYNEQFF
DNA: TGCGCCAGCAGCATTCTCAAAGGGACGAGCTACAATGAGCAGTTCTTC

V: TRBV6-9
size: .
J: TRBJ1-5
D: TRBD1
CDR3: CASSYGQANSNQPQHF
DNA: TGTGCCAGCAGTTACGGACAGGCGAATAGCAATCAGCCCCAGCATTTT

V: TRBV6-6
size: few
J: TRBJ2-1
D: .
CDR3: CASSYSGSSPYNEQFF
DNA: TGTGCCAGCAGTTACTCAGGGTCTAGCCCCTACAATGAGCAGTTCTTC

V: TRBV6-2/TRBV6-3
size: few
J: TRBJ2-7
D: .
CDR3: CASSYGGRGSYEQYF
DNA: TGTGCCAGCAGTTACGGGGGGAGAGGGTCCTACGAGCAGTACTTC

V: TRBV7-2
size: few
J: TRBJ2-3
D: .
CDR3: CASSLTLGADTQYF
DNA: TGTGCCAGCAGCTTAACCCTAGGAGCAGATACGCAGTATTTT

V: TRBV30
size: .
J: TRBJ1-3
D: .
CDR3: CAWAPGVLGNTIYF
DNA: TGTGCCTGGGCCCCCGGGGTCCTAGGAAACACCATATATTTT

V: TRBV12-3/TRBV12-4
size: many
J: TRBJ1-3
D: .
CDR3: CASSPGNTIYF
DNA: TGTGCCAGCAGTCCTGGAAACACCATATATTTT

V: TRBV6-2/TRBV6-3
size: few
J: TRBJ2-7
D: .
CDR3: CASSYRDTVYEQYF
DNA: TGTGCCAGCAGTTACCGGGACACCGTCTACGAGCAGTACTTC

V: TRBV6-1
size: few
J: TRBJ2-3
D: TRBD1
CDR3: CASSPFFRSSDRAATDTQYF
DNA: TGTGCCAGCAGTCCTTTTTTTCGTTCTTCCGACAGGGCCGCCACAGATACGCAGTATTTT

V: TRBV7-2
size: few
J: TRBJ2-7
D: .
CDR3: CASSLTAPGRYEQYF
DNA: TGTGCCAGCAGCTTAACCGCGCCAGGTCGGTACGAGCAGTACTTC

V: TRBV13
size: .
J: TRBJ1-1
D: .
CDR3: CASSSRGDWNTEAFF
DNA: TGTGCCAGCAGCTCTAGGGGGGACTGGAACACTGAAGCTTTCTTT

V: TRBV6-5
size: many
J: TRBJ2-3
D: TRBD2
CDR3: CASSYSQFRVGAGDTDTQYF
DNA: TGTGCCAGCAGTTACTCTCAGTTCCGGGTCGGCGCGGGGGACACAGATACGCAGTATTTT

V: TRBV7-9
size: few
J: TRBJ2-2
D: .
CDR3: CASSFPVGELFF
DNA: TGTGCCAGCAGCTTTCCTGTCGGGGAGCTGTTTTTT